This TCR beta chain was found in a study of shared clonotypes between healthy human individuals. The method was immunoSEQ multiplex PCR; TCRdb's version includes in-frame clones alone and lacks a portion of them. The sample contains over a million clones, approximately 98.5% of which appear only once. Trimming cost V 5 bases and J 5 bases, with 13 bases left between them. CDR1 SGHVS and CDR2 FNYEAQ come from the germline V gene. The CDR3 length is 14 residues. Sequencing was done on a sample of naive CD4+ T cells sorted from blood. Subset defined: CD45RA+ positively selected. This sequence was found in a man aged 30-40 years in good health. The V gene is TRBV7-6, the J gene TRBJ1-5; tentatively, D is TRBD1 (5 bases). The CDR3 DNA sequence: TGTGCCAGCAGCCGAACCGACAGTGATCAGCCCCAGCATTTT. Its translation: CASSRTDSDQPQHF. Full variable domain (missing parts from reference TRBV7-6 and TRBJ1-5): GAGVSQSPRYKVTKRGQDVALRCDPISGHVSLYWYRQALGQGPEFLTYFNYEAQQDKSGLPNDRFSAERPEGSISTLTIQRTEQRDSAMYRCASSRTDSDQPQHFGDGTRLSIL.